The rows below give T cell receptor beta chains drawn from one sample of a study of blood T cell repertoires in COVID-19. Using immunoSEQ multiplex PCR, the repertoire was profiled, and TCRdb retains in-frame clones only, with some absent. The sample contains 200,000 or so clones, around 80% of which appear only once. The sample taken for sequencing was peripheral blood. These receptors all stem from a woman aged 80 or older with acute or convalescent COVID-19. The CDR3 runs from the conserved cysteine through the conserved F or W. The order of the fields is D gene, J gene, clone size, V gene, CDR3 DNA, CDR3 protein. D genes are given only for firm matches. Where a row states a size, it is once, few, many or the class of an expanded clone; other rows omit it.

D: NA; J: TRBJ2-1; size: few; V: TRBV11-3; DNA: TGTGCCAGCAGCTCCTCGGTGGTAGCTCGGTATGAGCAGTTCTTC; CDR3: CASSSSVVARYEQFF
D: TRBD2; J: TRBJ2-1; size: NA; V: TRBV29-1; DNA: TGCAGCGTAATTGGGGCGGGAGGGAATTACAATGAGCAGTTCTTC; CDR3: CSVIGAGGNYNEQFF
D: NA; J: TRBJ1-1; size: NA; V: TRBV10-3; DNA: TGTGCCATCAGTGAGTCGGGACAGAACACTGAAGCTTTCTTT; CDR3: CAISESGQNTEAFF
D: NA; J: TRBJ2-5; size: NA; V: TRBV28; DNA: TGTGCCAGCAGTTTGGGCAGCCCGATGGTTTCCGTCGGTGCGGGCCAGTACTTC; CDR3: CASSLGSPMVSVGAGQYF
D: NA; J: TRBJ1-2; size: NA; V: TRBV6-1; DNA: TGTGCCAGCAGTGTGAACAGGGCGATAAGGTCCTATGGCTACACCTTC; CDR3: CASSVNRAIRSYGYTF
D: NA; J: TRBJ2-5; size: NA; V: TRBV5-1; DNA: TGCGCCAGCAGCTTGGTTTTACAAGAGACCCAGTACTTC; CDR3: CASSLVLQETQYF
D: TRBD2; J: TRBJ2-7; size: NA; V: TRBV28; DNA: TGTGCCAGCAGTCGACTAGCGGGATTTTACGAGCAGTACTTC; CDR3: CASSRLAGFYEQYF
D: NA; J: TRBJ2-1; size: NA; V: TRBV5-8; DNA: TGTGCCAGCAGCTGGGGATTAGGGAGCTCCTACAATGAGCAGTTCTTC; CDR3: CASSWGLGSSYNEQFF
D: NA; J: TRBJ1-2; size: NA; V: TRBV30; DNA: TGTGCCTGGAGTGCACAACCGGGGAGCGGCTACACCTTC; CDR3: CAWSAQPGSGYTF
D: NA; J: TRBJ1-5; size: NA; V: TRBV6-1; DNA: TGTGCCAGCAGTGAAACCCGGGGGGGTCAGCCCCAGCATTTT; CDR3: CASSETRGGQPQHF
D: NA; J: TRBJ1-2; size: many; V: TRBV7-8; DNA: TGTGCCAGCAGCTTCGAGCGGTCTTCGACGGGCTACACCTTC; CDR3: CASSFERSSTGYTF
D: TRBD1; J: TRBJ1-4; size: NA; V: TRBV5-8; DNA: TGTGCCAGCAGCTTGCGCGGACAGGGGGCGGTGACTAATGAAAAACTGTTTTTT; CDR3: CASSLRGQGAVTNEKLFF
D: NA; J: TRBJ1-1; size: NA; V: TRBV19; DNA: TGTGCCAGTATTAAGCGGCCGCATAGCGACACTGAAGCTTTCTTT; CDR3: CASIKRPHSDTEAFF
D: TRBD1; J: TRBJ1-2; size: NA; V: TRBV4-3; DNA: TGCGCCAGCAGGTCAGGGGGATCTAACTATGGCTACACCTTC; CDR3: CASRSGGSNYGYTF
D: TRBD1; J: TRBJ2-5; size: once; V: TRBV7-9; DNA: TGTGCCAGCAGAGGAGACAGGGGGATCCAAGAGACCCAGTACTTC; CDR3: CASRGDRGIQETQYF
D: NA; J: TRBJ2-7; size: NA; V: TRBV28; DNA: TGTGCCAGCAGATCCCCAACGGGGTACGAGCAGTACTTC; CDR3: CASRSPTGYEQYF
D: NA; J: TRBJ2-5; size: NA; V: TRBV18; DNA: TGTGCCAGCTCACCGGAGGCGACAGGACAAGAGACCCAGTACTTC; CDR3: CASSPEATGQETQYF
D: NA; J: TRBJ1-4; size: NA; V: TRBV5-4; DNA: TGTGCCAGCAGCTTGGCAGGAGGAGGTGAAAAACTGTTTTTT; CDR3: CASSLAGGGEKLFF
D: TRBD1; J: TRBJ1-6; size: NA; V: TRBV19; DNA: TGTGCCAGTAGGGACAGGGTTGGCTCACCCCTCCACTTT; CDR3: CASRDRVGSPLHF
D: TRBD2; J: TRBJ2-3; size: NA; V: TRBV2; DNA: TGTGCCAGCTCTCCGGGACTAGCGGGGCCAGATACGCAGTATTTT; CDR3: CASSPGLAGPDTQYF
D: NA; J: TRBJ1-2; size: NA; V: TRBV2; DNA: TGTGCCAGCAGTGAATCTCGTCCTAACTATGGCTACACCTTC; CDR3: CASSESRPNYGYTF
D: NA; J: TRBJ1-2; size: NA; V: TRBV6-2/TRBV6-3; DNA: TGTGCCAGCAGCCAGTCAGGGGGCTACACCTTC; CDR3: CASSQSGGYTF
D: NA; J: TRBJ2-7; size: few; V: TRBV4-1; DNA: TGCGCCAGCAGCCATCTAAGGGGTGCCTACGAGCAGTACTTC; CDR3: CASSHLRGAYEQYF
D: TRBD1; J: TRBJ1-3; size: NA; V: TRBV4-3; DNA: TGCGCCAGCAGCCAAGTGGAGGGACAGTCTGGAAACACCATATATTTT; CDR3: CASSQVEGQSGNTIYF
D: TRBD1; J: TRBJ1-3; size: NA; V: TRBV7-2; DNA: TGTGCCAGCAGCTCGCCGTTGGGACAGGGGCGCTCTGGAAACACCATATATTTT; CDR3: CASSSPLGQGRSGNTIYF
D: TRBD2; J: TRBJ2-2; size: NA; V: TRBV15; DNA: TGTGCCACCAGAGGACTAGCGGGAGGGCCGTTCTCCGGGGAGCTGTTTTTT; CDR3: CATRGLAGGPFSGELFF
D: NA; J: TRBJ2-7; size: NA; V: TRBV3-1/TRBV3-2; DNA: TGTGCCAGCAGCTTCCGGACAGCGTACGAGCAGTACTTC; CDR3: CASSFRTAYEQYF
D: TRBD1; J: TRBJ2-6; size: NA; V: TRBV4-3; DNA: TGCGCCAGCAGCCAAGGAACAGGGGGCGCTGGGGCCAACGTCCTGACTTTC; CDR3: CASSQGTGGAGANVLTF
D: TRBD1; J: TRBJ1-6; size: NA; V: TRBV19; DNA: TGTGCCAGTAATTTCCGGGACAGCTATAATTCACCCCTCCACTTT; CDR3: CASNFRDSYNSPLHF
D: TRBD2; J: TRBJ2-2; size: NA; V: TRBV7-2; DNA: TGTGCCAGCAGCCGCAGGACTAGCGGGGGGGCCCCTGGGGAGCTGTTTTTT; CDR3: CASSRRTSGGAPGELFF
D: NA; J: TRBJ2-7; size: NA; V: TRBV6-5; DNA: TGTGCCAGCAGAACCTACTCCGATCTCTACGAGCAGTACTTC; CDR3: CASRTYSDLYEQYF
D: NA; J: TRBJ2-5; size: NA; V: TRBV6-5; DNA: TGTGCCAGCAGTTATCCAACTAGCCCGGAGACCCAGTACTTC; CDR3: CASSYPTSPETQYF
D: NA; J: TRBJ2-2; size: few; V: TRBV30; DNA: TGTGCCACCTTTCCCAGGGAAAGCACCGGGGAGCTGTTTTTT; CDR3: CATFPRESTGELFF
D: NA; J: TRBJ2-7; size: once; V: TRBV7-2; DNA: TGTGCCAGCAGCCTTGAGGCGGGGCCGGGCGAGCAGTACTTC; CDR3: CASSLEAGPGEQYF
D: NA; J: TRBJ1-2; size: NA; V: TRBV19; DNA: TGTGCCAGGACAGGCTATGGCTACACCTTC; CDR3: CARTGYGYTF
D: TRBD1; J: TRBJ2-7; size: once; V: TRBV27; DNA: TGTGCCAGCAGTTTAGCCTCTGGACAGGGGGGTTACGAGCAGTACTTC; CDR3: CASSLASGQGGYEQYF
D: NA; J: TRBJ1-2; size: NA; V: TRBV9; DNA: TGTGCCAGCAGCGACCGGGCACGGGGTGGCTACACCTTC; CDR3: CASSDRARGGYTF
D: NA; J: TRBJ1-2; size: NA; V: TRBV4-2; DNA: TGTGCCAGCAGCCAAGATGCAGGGGACTATGGCTACACCTTC; CDR3: CASSQDAGDYGYTF
D: NA; J: TRBJ1-6; size: NA; V: TRBV19; DNA: TGTGCCAGTAGTGAAACAGCCCGCTCCTATAATTCACCCCTCCACTTT; CDR3: CASSETARSYNSPLHF
D: TRBD2; J: TRBJ2-7; size: NA; V: TRBV30; DNA: TGTGCCTGGAGTGGATTAGCGGGTTACGAGCAGTACTTC; CDR3: CAWSGLAGYEQYF
D: NA; J: TRBJ1-2; size: NA; V: TRBV10-3; DNA: TGTGCCATCGGTCAGAACCTCAACTATGGCTACACCTTC; CDR3: CAIGQNLNYGYTF
D: TRBD1; J: TRBJ1-4; size: NA; V: TRBV2; DNA: TGTGCCAGCAGTCCTCTAGGGGGACAGACTAATGAAAAACTGTTTTTT; CDR3: CASSPLGGQTNEKLFF
D: TRBD2; J: TRBJ2-7; size: NA; V: TRBV5-8; DNA: TGTGCCAGCCCTAGCGGGACCTACGAGCAGTACTTC; CDR3: CASPSGTYEQYF
D: TRBD1; J: TRBJ1-2; size: NA; V: TRBV27; DNA: TGTGCCAGCAGCTTGGGGGACAGGCGCTATGGCTACACCTTC; CDR3: CASSLGDRRYGYTF
D: TRBD2; J: TRBJ2-7; size: few; V: TRBV5-1; DNA: TGCGCCAGCAGCTTGGTCCCTGGTCGGGGGGATTACGAGCAGTACTTC; CDR3: CASSLVPGRGDYEQYF
D: NA; J: TRBJ1-2; size: NA; V: TRBV6-5; DNA: TGTGCCAGCAGAAGGACACAGACCTATGGCTACACCTTC; CDR3: CASRRTQTYGYTF
D: NA; J: TRBJ2-3; size: NA; V: TRBV25-1; DNA: TGTGCCAGCAGTGGGCCCCCGAAGGGGGTGTTCCCAGATACGCAGTATTTT; CDR3: CASSGPPKGVFPDTQYF
D: TRBD1; J: TRBJ2-7; size: NA; V: TRBV19; DNA: TGTGCCAGTACCGCCCGGACAGGGGGAACCTACGAGCAGTACTTC; CDR3: CASTARTGGTYEQYF
D: TRBD1; J: TRBJ1-3; size: NA; V: TRBV29-1; DNA: TGCAGCGGACAGGGAACAGCTGGAAACACCATATATTTT; CDR3: CSGQGTAGNTIYF
D: NA; J: TRBJ1-5; size: NA; V: TRBV5-6; DNA: TGTGCCAGCAGCTTGTATTCCCAGGGTCAGCCCCAGCATTTT; CDR3: CASSLYSQGQPQHF
D: TRBD2; J: TRBJ2-3; size: NA; V: TRBV6-5; DNA: TGTGCCAGCAGTTCCCCCGGGACTAGTGGCACAGATACGCAGTATTTT; CDR3: CASSSPGTSGTDTQYF
D: NA; J: TRBJ1-1; size: NA; V: TRBV5-4; DNA: TGTGCCAGCAGGGGCGTTAGAGAAGCTTTCTTT; CDR3: CASRGVREAFF
D: TRBD1; J: TRBJ1-1; size: NA; V: TRBV20-1; DNA: TGCAGTGCTAGTCTGGGGACAGGGGAACCAAACACTGAAGCTTTCTTT; CDR3: CSASLGTGEPNTEAFF
D: TRBD2; J: TRBJ2-7; size: NA; V: TRBV5-1; DNA: TGCGCCAGCAGCTTGGCGGGACTAGCGGGAAAGGCCTACGAGCAGTACTTC; CDR3: CASSLAGLAGKAYEQYF